This TCR beta chain derives from a study of cytomegalovirus exposure and HLA in healthy donors. Study context: Across a few hundred genotyped donors, 65% to 90% landed in the Caucasian-associated ancestry cluster. Notes on the study in general: Certain sequence variants were highly shared and formed a cluster, and this cluster was likely a sequencing artifact. Reported results showed that the classifier diagnosed cytomegalovirus status with high specificity and sensitivity. The authors enumerated some 170 TCR beta chains as linked to cytomegalovirus.

Worth noting for this clone: The target antigen is unknown.

The CDR3 runs to 14 residues. The junction had 5 bases not matched to a gene; V was cut back by 5 bases and J by 4 bases. Germline CDR1 is MNHEY and CDR2 is SVGAGI. The PCR contained 60 Vbeta and 13 Jbeta primers. Only in-frame clones appear in the TCRdb table, and some are missing; sequencing was by immunoSEQ multiplex PCR. The sample contains under 150,000 clones, about 77% of which appear only once. The chain recombines TRBV6-5 with TRBJ1-2, with TRBD1 matching 9 bases. This receptor was obtained from a woman between 40 and 55 years old in good health and CMV-seronegative. The sequenced sample was PBMCs. CDR3 nucleotide sequence: TGTGCCAGCAGTAAACAGGGACAGGGCTATGGCTACACCTTC. It is translated as CASSKQGQGYGYTF.